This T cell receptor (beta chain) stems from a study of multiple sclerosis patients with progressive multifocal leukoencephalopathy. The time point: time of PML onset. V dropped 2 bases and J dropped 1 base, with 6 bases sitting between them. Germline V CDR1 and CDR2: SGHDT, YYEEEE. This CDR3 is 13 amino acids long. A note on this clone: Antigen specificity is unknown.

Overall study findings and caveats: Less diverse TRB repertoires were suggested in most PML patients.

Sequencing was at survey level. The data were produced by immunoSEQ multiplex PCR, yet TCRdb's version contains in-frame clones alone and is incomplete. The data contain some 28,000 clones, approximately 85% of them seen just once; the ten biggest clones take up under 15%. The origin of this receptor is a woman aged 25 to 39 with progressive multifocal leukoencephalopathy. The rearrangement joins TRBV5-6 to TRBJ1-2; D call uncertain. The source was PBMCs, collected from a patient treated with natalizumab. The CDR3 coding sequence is TGTGCCAGCAGCTTCCGCAATAACTATGGCTACACCTTC. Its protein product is CASSFRNNYGYTF.